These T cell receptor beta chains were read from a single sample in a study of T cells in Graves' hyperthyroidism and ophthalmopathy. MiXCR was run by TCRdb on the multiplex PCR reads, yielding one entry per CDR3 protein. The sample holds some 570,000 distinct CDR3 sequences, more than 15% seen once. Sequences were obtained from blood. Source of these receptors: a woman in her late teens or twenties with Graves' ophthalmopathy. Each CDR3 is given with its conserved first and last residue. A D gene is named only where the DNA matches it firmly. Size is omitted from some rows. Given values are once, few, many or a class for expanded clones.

CASRGGGAYGRQETQYF,TGTGCCAGCAGGGGCGGGGGGGCTTACGGACGGCAGGAGACCCAGTACTTC,17,TRBV6-1,TRBD2,TRBJ2-5,many
CSATAGRLSTDTQYF,TGCAGTGCTACGGCGGGGCGGCTTAGCACAGATACGCAGTATTTT,15,TRBV20-1,NA,TRBJ2-3,many
CASSEAGQGNEQYF,TGTGCCAGCAGTGAAGCAGGACAGGGGAACGAGCAGTACTTC,14,TRBV2,TRBD1,TRBJ2-7,many
CAISDLSTSGPQFF,TGTGCCATCAGTGATTTGAGTACTAGCGGGCCTCAGTTCTTC,14,TRBV10-3,TRBD2,TRBJ2-1,few
CASSLGTGREQYF,TGTGCCAGCAGCCTGGGGACAGGGAGAGAGCAGTACTTC,13,TRBV13,TRBD1,TRBJ2-7,many
CASSSGLAGGREQFF,TGTGCCAGCAGCTCGGGACTAGCGGGGGGGCGTGAGCAGTTCTTC,15,TRBV7-3,TRBD2,TRBJ2-1,many
CASSLSLIAGDSSEQFF,TGTGCCAGCAGCTTATCCCTTATAGCGGGAGATTCGTCTGAGCAGTTCTTC,17,TRBV7-9,TRBD2,TRBJ2-1,NA
CASSPWFWVRAFGYTF,TGCGCCAGCAGCCCGTGGTTTTGGGTGCGCGCCTTCGGCTACACCTTC,16,TRBV4-3,NA,TRBJ1-2,NA
CASSLIRREGRARNEQFF,TGTGCCAGCAGCTTAATTCGGCGGGAGGGCCGTGCTCGCAATGAGCAGTTCTTC,18,TRBV7-8,TRBD2,TRBJ2-1,many
CASSPRAGAMDTQYF,TGTGCCAGCAGTCCCCGTGCGGGAGCCATGGATACGCAGTATTTT,15,TRBV27,TRBD2,TRBJ2-3,NA
CAWSATDSLSGNTIYF,TGTGCCTGGAGCGCAACTGACAGCCTCTCTGGAAACACCATATATTTT,16,TRBV30,NA,TRBJ1-3,few
CSARVSDGGGYTF,TGCAGTGCTAGAGTGTCGGACGGTGGGGGCTACACCTTC,13,TRBV20-1,NA,TRBJ1-2,NA
CASSGTSGTIYNEQFF,TGTGCCAGCAGTGGAACCTCCGGGACAATCTACAATGAGCAGTTCTTC,16,TRBV2,NA,TRBJ2-1,many
CASSSPPQITNEKLFF,TGTGCCAGCAGTTCTCCCCCACAGATTACTAATGAAAAACTGTTTTTT,16,TRBV28,NA,TRBJ1-4,NA
CASRGQHSGNTIYF,TGTGCCAGCAGGGGACAACATTCTGGAAACACCATATATTTT,14,TRBV28,NA,TRBJ1-3,NA
CASSLGGAIQPQHF,TGTGCCAGCAGTTTAGGGGGTGCGATTCAGCCCCAGCATTTT,14,TRBV12-3/TRBV12-4,NA,TRBJ1-5,few
CASSQSEGLFF,TGTGCCAGCAGCCAATCTGAGGGACTGTTTTTT,11,TRBV28,NA,TRBJ2-2,few
CASSHPKGAGRANTEAFF,TGTGCCAGCAGCCACCCCAAGGGGGCAGGTAGAGCGAACACTGAAGCTTTCTTT,18,TRBV13,TRBD1,TRBJ1-1,NA
CASSLSSLNTEAFF,TGTGCCAGCAGCTTAAGCAGTCTGAACACTGAAGCTTTCTTT,14,TRBV7-3,NA,TRBJ1-1,few
CASRAGQAINSPLHF,TGCGCCAGCAGAGCGGGACAGGCGATTAATTCACCCCTCCACTTT,15,TRBV5-1,TRBD1,TRBJ1-6,NA
CASSPPGRFYSSGNTIYF,TGTGCCAGCAGTCCCCCGGGACGTTTTTATTCCTCTGGAAACACCATATATTTT,18,TRBV28,NA,TRBJ1-3,many
CASSEALEGQPQHF,TGTGCCAGCAGTGAAGCGCTTGAGGGACAGCCCCAGCATTTT,14,TRBV6-1,NA,TRBJ1-5,NA
CASSSLLGRGTDTQYF,TGTGCCAGCAGTTCCCTTTTAGGTCGGGGCACAGATACGCAGTATTTT,16,TRBV28,NA,TRBJ2-3,many
CASSPTSATNEKLFF,TGTGCCAGCAGTCCCACTTCCGCTACGAATGAAAAACTGTTTTTT,15,TRBV27,NA,TRBJ1-4,many
CARSQELDYGYTF,TGTGCCAGGTCTCAAGAGTTAGACTATGGCTACACCTTC,13,TRBV5-8,NA,TRBJ1-2,NA
CASSLDRGLREQYF,TGTGCCAGCAGCTTAGACAGGGGGCTGAGAGAGCAGTACTTC,14,TRBV11-2,TRBD1,TRBJ2-7,few
CASSYSGKFTDTQYF,TGCGCCAGCAGCTATAGCGGGAAATTCACAGATACGCAGTATTTT,15,TRBV5-1,TRBD2,TRBJ2-3,many
CSADGGGAGNEQFF,TGCAGCGCCGACGGGGGGGGGGCGGGGAATGAGCAGTTCTTC,14,TRBV29-1,TRBD2,TRBJ2-1,NA
CASSLGSLTEAFF,TGTGCCAGCAGTTTGGGCTCCCTCACTGAAGCTTTCTTT,13,TRBV27,NA,TRBJ1-1,many
CASSPGPGQPNEKLFF,TGCGCCAGCAGCCCCGGGCCGGGGCAACCTAATGAAAAACTGTTTTTT,16,TRBV5-1,NA,TRBJ1-4,few
CSARPPDNRDNEQFF,TGCAGTGCTAGACCGCCGGATAACAGAGACAATGAGCAGTTCTTC,15,TRBV20-1,NA,TRBJ2-1,many
CASRRGGSGAYEQYF,TGTGCCAGCAGGAGGGGCGGGAGTGGAGCCTACGAGCAGTACTTC,15,TRBV25-1,TRBD2,TRBJ2-7,few
CASSALLDRGNQPQHF,TGTGCCAGCAGTGCTTTGTTGGACAGGGGGAATCAGCCCCAGCATTTT,16,TRBV28,TRBD1,TRBJ1-5,many
CASSPYRSEQFF,TGTGCCAGCTCACCCTACAGGAGCGAGCAGTTCTTC,12,TRBV18,NA,TRBJ2-1,many
CASSLAPLGNTIYF,TGTGCCAGCAGCTTAGCTCCGCTGGGAAACACCATATATTTT,14,TRBV11-2,NA,TRBJ1-3,NA
CASSSPSGSGPDTQYF,TGTGCCAGCAGTTCCCCTAGCGGGAGTGGGCCAGATACGCAGTATTTT,16,TRBV28,TRBD2,TRBJ2-3,NA
CASTGTSYNSPLHF,TGTGCCAGTACGGGGACATCTTATAATTCACCCCTCCACTTT,14,TRBV19,NA,TRBJ1-6,NA
CASSGGTSGDNEQFF,TGTGCCAGCAGTGGCGGGACTAGCGGGGACAATGAGCAGTTCTTC,15,TRBV6-1,TRBD2,TRBJ2-1,many
CATSSQLAGAGTDTQYF,TGTGCCACCAGCAGCCAGCTAGCGGGAGCGGGCACAGATACGCAGTATTTT,17,TRBV15,TRBD2,TRBJ2-3,many
CASSLKGGTLSYTF,TGTGCCAGCAGCTTAAAGGGGGGGACCTTAAGCTACACCTTC,14,TRBV7-2,NA,TRBJ1-2,once
CASSLNSDFGAFF,TGTGCCAGCTCTCTCAACAGCGACTTTGGAGCTTTCTTT,13,TRBV18,NA,TRBJ1-1,NA
CASSEGAGSYNEQFF,TGCGCCAGCAGTGAAGGGGCGGGCTCCTACAATGAGCAGTTCTTC,15,TRBV10-2,NA,TRBJ2-1,NA
CSVEGSPYEQYF,TGCAGCGTTGAGGGCAGTCCCTACGAGCAGTACTTC,12,TRBV29-1,NA,TRBJ2-7,few
CASSQDWEGAFGYTF,TGCGCCAGCAGCCAAGATTGGGAGGGGGCCTTTGGCTACACCTTC,15,TRBV4-3,TRBD1,TRBJ1-2,few
CASSLIDTGELFF,TGTGCCAGCAGCTTGATAGACACCGGGGAGCTGTTTTTT,13,TRBV13,NA,TRBJ2-2,few
CASSPRGGNYGYTF,TGTGCCAGCTCACCACGGGGCGGGAACTATGGCTACACCTTC,14,TRBV18,NA,TRBJ1-2,many
CASSYGTGSNQPQHF,TGTGCCAGCAGTTACGGGACGGGCAGCAATCAGCCCCAGCATTTT,15,TRBV6-5,NA,TRBJ1-5,many
CASSLSAEGYEQYF,TGTGCCAGCAGTTTATCCGCAGAGGGCTACGAGCAGTACTTC,14,TRBV27,NA,TRBJ2-7,NA
CASSLRAGGQHEQYF,TGTGCCAGCAGTTTACGGGCAGGGGGTCAGCACGAGCAGTACTTC,15,TRBV28,TRBD1,TRBJ2-7,many
CASSTRQRYEAFF,TGTGCCAGCAGCACCCGACAGAGATATGAAGCTTTCTTT,13,TRBV11-2,NA,TRBJ1-1,NA
CASSLDGASTEAFF,TGTGCCAGCAGCTTAGACGGGGCCTCCACTGAAGCTTTCTTT,14,TRBV7-2,NA,TRBJ1-1,many
CASSPSPGIGDEQFF,TGCGCCAGCAGCCCCTCCCCCGGGATCGGGGATGAGCAGTTCTTC,15,TRBV4-1,NA,TRBJ2-1,NA
CASSRRRERDYEQYF,TGTGCCAGCAGCCGTAGACGGGAAAGGGACTACGAGCAGTACTTC,15,TRBV14,NA,TRBJ2-7,NA